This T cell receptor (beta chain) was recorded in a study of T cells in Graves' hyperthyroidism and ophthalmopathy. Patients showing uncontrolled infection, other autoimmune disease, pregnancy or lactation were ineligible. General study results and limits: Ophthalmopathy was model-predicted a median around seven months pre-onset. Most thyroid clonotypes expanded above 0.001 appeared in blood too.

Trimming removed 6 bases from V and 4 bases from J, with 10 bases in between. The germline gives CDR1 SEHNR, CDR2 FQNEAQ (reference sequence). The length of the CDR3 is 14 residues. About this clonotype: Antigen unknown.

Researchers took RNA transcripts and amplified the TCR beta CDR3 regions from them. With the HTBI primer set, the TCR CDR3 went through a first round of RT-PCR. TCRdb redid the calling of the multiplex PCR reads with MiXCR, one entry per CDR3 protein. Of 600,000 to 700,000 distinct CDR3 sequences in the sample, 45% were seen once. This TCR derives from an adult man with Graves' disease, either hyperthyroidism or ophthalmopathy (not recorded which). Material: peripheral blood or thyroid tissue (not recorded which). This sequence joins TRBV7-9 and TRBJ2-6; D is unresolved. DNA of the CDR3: TGTGCCAGCAGTTCCCTACTGGGGGCCAACGTCCTGACTTTC. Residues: CASSSLLGANVLTF.